This TCR beta chain was retrieved from a study of shared clonotypes between healthy human individuals. This CDR3 region has 15 residues. Trimming left V 5 bases short and J 2 bases short, with 16 bases between. The germline V gene has CDR1 LNHDA and CDR2 SQIVND (reference sequence). TCRdb's table, derived via immunoSEQ multiplex PCR, lists solely in-frame clones and lacks some. This sample has about 710,000 clones, with 55% to 85% found just once. Overall study findings and caveats: Rarefaction showed that sequencing of sorted subsets was incomplete (despite large depth). Naive subsets usually exceeded memory subsets in estimated richness.

Concerning this clone itself: Its antigen remains unknown.

Negatively enriched CD4+ T cells were divided by CD45RA into naive and memory. Sequencing input: memory CD4+ T cells sorted from blood. Described subset: CD45RA-negative fraction. The chain is built from TRBV19 and TRBJ2-7, with D maybe TRBD1 (5 bases). The source of this sequence is a woman between 25 and 40 years old in good health. The CDR3 coding sequence is TGTGCCAGTAGTGATGGGATGGGGCAGGCCTACGAGCAGTACTTC. This translates into CASSDGMGQAYEQYF. The full variable domain, rest sourced from reference TRBV19 and TRBJ2-7, is DGGITQSPKYLFRKEGQNVTLSCEQNLNHDAMYWYRQDPGQGLRLIYYSQIVNDFQKGDIAEGYSVSREKKESFPLTVTSAQKNPTAFYLCASSDGMGQAYEQYFGPGTRLTVT.